Below, one TCR beta chain is given with its context. Its antigen is still unknown. TCRdb's table, derived via immunoSEQ multiplex PCR, lists solely in-frame clones and lacks some. The sample shows tens of thousands of clones, about 93% of them seen only once. The data were obtained in a study of graft-versus-host responses after intestinal transplantation. General study points: Those patients showing graft-donor T cell macrochimerism displayed high graft-versus-host to host-versus-graft clonal ratios in allografts.

The sample here was unstimulated CD8+ T cells sorted from spleen or lymph node cells, taken before transplant. The TCR sequence derives from a human donor who was the organ donor for an intestinal transplant.

DNA for the CDR3: TGTGCCAGCAGCGTAGTAGGGACAGGACCGGAGACCCAGTACTTC. Translated, it gives CASSVVGTGPETQYF. The V gene is TRBV9, the J gene TRBJ2-5; TRBD1 aligns across 8 bases. V dropped 0 bases and J dropped 5; count of bases not matched to a gene: 6. The germline gives CDR1 SGDLS, CDR2 YYNGEE. CDR3 length equals 15 residues.